The present T cell receptor beta chain was sequenced within a study of CD8 T cells in ankylosing spondylitis. Using its own MiXCR run on the 5' RACE reads, TCRdb lists one record per CDR3 protein. The profile covers about 190,000 distinct CDR3 sequences, with 10% to 15% appearing a single time and approximately 10% taken by the ten largest. In this sample, this clonotype turned up many times. The V gene's germline CDR1 is LGHDT and CDR2 YNNKEL (reference sequence). The CDR3 runs to 13 residues. Trimming shortened V by 4 bases and J by 0 bases, and 4 bases separated the two germline ends. The rearrangement links TRBV3-1 to TRBJ1-3; D is unresolved. The sample comprised blood, either unsorted or a sorted T cell fraction (not recorded which). The TCR was taken from a female donor with ankylosing spondylitis or in good health (not recorded which). CDR3 residues: CASSPDSGNTIYF. In DNA, the CDR3 is TGTGCCAGCAGCCCAGACTCTGGAAACACCATATATTTT.